This TCR beta chain was obtained from a study of glioma-infiltrating T cells. Regarding the study as a whole: Above-expected tissue-blood divergence occurred in all gliomas, most in low-grade ones.

TCR alpha and beta CDR3 regions were amplified from RNA using iRepertoire nested multiplex PCR. TCRdb analysed the multiplex PCR reads with MiXCR anew, one entry per CDR3 protein. Among about 130,000 distinct CDR3 sequences, approximately 26% were seen once, and the ten largest hold about a quarter. After removal of 3 bases from V and 6 bases from J, the junction contained 8 bases not matched to a gene. From germline, CDR1 is SGHTA and CDR2 FQGNSA. The CDR3 consists of 15 residues. Points on this clonotype: The antigen is not known.

Sequencing was done on a sample of glioma tissue, nonneoplastic brain tissue, or PBMCs (not recorded which). This chain links TRBV7-2 with TRBJ1-5; TRBD1 agrees at 7 bases. The receptor was derived from a human donor with low-grade glioma or glioblastoma, undergoing nonglioma brain surgery, or in good health (not recorded which). The CDR3 sequence: CASSFDRAAGQPQHF. For the CDR3, the DNA is TGTGCCAGCAGCTTTGACAGGGCTGCCGGTCAGCCCCAGCATTTT.